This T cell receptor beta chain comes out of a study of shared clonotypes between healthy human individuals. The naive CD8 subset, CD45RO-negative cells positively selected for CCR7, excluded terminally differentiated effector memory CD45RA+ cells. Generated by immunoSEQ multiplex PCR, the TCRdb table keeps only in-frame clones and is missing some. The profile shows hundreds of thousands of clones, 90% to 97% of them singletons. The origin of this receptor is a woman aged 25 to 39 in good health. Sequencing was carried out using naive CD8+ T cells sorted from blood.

CDR3 DNA sequence: TGCGCCAGCAGGGAAAGCTCCTACGAGCAGTACTTC. Its translation: CASRESSYEQYF. The V call is TRBV10-2, the J call TRBJ2-7; D is unclear. Germline V gives CDR1 WSHSY, CDR2 SAAADI. This CDR3 spans 12 amino acids. V dropped 6 bases and J dropped 0 bases, with 6 bases sitting between them.